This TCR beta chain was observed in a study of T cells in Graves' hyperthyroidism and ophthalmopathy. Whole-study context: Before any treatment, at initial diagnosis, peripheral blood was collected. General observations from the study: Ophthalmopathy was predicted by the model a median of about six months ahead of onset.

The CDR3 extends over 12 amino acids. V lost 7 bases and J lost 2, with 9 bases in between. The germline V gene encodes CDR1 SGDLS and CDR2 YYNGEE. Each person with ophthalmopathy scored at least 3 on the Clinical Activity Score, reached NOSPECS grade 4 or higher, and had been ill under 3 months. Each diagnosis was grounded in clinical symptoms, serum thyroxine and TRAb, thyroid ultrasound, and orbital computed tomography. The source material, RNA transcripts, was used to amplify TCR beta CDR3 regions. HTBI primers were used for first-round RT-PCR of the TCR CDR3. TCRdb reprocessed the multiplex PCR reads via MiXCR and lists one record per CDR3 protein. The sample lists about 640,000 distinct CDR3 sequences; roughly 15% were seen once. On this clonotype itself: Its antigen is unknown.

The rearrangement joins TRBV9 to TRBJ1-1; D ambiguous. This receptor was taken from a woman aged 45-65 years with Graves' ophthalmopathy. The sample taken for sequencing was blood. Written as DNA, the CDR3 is TGTGCCAGCGGGAGTTTTAACACTGAAGCTTTCTTT. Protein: CASGSFNTEAFF.